These 25 T cell receptor beta chains were sequenced from one sample in a study of a mutant IDH1 vaccine in newly diagnosed glioma. Time point noted: week 47, end of study. Each dose delivered 300 ug of mutant IDH1 20-mer peptide subcutaneously with imiquimod. Antigen specificity for these receptors is unknown. Here immunoSEQ multiplex PCR was the method, and the copy in TCRdb shows in-frame clones only, minus some. This repertoire shows tens of thousands of clones, 60% to 80% found once; its top ten account for approximately 5.3%. Sequenced material: PBMCs, taken from a glioma patient whose treatment included an IDH1 peptide vaccine. These receptors all stem from a man aged 45-65 years with glioma.

This chain links TRBV9 with TRBJ1-3; D is unresolved. V was shortened by 0 bases and J by 4 bases, with 11 bases between the two germline ends. This CDR3 has 15 amino acids. Germline-derived CDR1 and CDR2 are SGDLS and YYNGEE. DNA for the CDR3: TGTGCCAGCAGCGTAGATCCGGGTTCCGGAAACACCATATATTTT. Its translation is CASSVDPGSGNTIYF.

J is TRBJ2-1 and V is TRBV29-1; D gene unclear. Trimming took off 5 bases at V and 0 bases at J, with 8 bases between the two ends. Per germline, CDR1 SQVTM and CDR2 ANQGSEA. The CDR3 consists of 13 residues. CDR3 bases: TGCAGCGTTCGCAGTAGCTCCTACAATGAGCAGTTCTTC. It translates to CSVRSSSYNEQFF.

This clone has only one observation. V and J are TRBV4-1 and TRBJ2-6; unclear D gene. V lost 0 bases and J 2 bases, leaving 2 bases between the germline ends. This CDR3 has 14 residues. In germline, CDR1 is MGHRA, CDR2 YSYEKL. The chain's CDR3 is CASSQETGANVLTF. CDR3 DNA: TGCGCCAGCAGCCAAGAGACTGGGGCCAACGTCCTGACTTTC.

The chain joins TRBV11-2 to TRBJ1-2; unclear D gene. The germline CDR1 and CDR2 sequences are SGHAT and FQNNGV. The ends were cut back, 6 bases at V and 5 bases at J, with 16 bases in the middle. The CDR3 spans 14 residues. The CDR3, as DNA: TGTGCCAGCAGTCGAAGTGGTGGATGGTATGGCTACACCTTC. Translation gives CASSRSGGWYGYTF.

The rearrangement links TRBV9 to TRBJ1-3; D gene ambiguous. CDR1 SGDLS and CDR2 YYNGEE come from the germline V gene. V was clipped by 3 bases and J by 0 bases, with 4 bases between them. This CDR3 is built from 13 residues. CDR3 DNA sequence: TGTGCCAGCAGCGCCCTCTCTGGAAACACCATATATTTT. Its translation: CASSALSGNTIYF. Full variable domain (missing parts from reference TRBV9 and TRBJ1-3): DSGVTQTPKHLITATGQRVTLRCSPRSGDLSVYWYQQSLDQGLQFLIQYYNGEERAKGNILERFSAQQFPDLHSELNLSSLELGDSALYFCASSALSGNTIYFGEGSWLTVV.

The chain uses TRBV6-1 and TRBJ2-1; D perhaps matches TRBD2 (6 bases). The length of the CDR3 is 13 residues. Germline CDR1 is MNHNS and CDR2 is SASEGT. V was shortened by 11 bases and J by 3 bases, with 14 bases between the two germline ends. For the CDR3, the DNA is TGTGCCCTCCTTCGGGGGAGCTACAATGAGCAGTTCTTC. It translates to CALLRGSYNEQFF.

V is TRBV27 and J is TRBJ1-2; perhaps TRBD1 as D (6 bases). The V end was cut by 2 bases, the J end by 4 bases, with 14 bases between. Germline assignment: CDR1 MNHEY and CDR2 SMNVEV (reference sequence). The CDR3 has 15 residues. In DNA, the CDR3 is TGTGCCAGCAGTTTAAGCACCTCAGGGGCCTATGGCTACACCTTC. Translating gives CASSLSTSGAYGYTF.

This chain joins TRBV2 and TRBJ2-7; no reliable D call. V was shortened by 7 bases and J by 6 bases, with 13 bases between the two germline ends. Germline V lookup: CDR1 SNHLY, CDR2 FYNNEI. The CDR3 consists of 12 residues. In DNA form, the CDR3 reads TGTGCCAGCATATCTCATCCCGGCGAGCAGTACTTC. It specifies CASISHPGEQYF.

The chain has TRBV10-1 and TRBJ2-2; maybe TRBD2 (7 bases). V lost 3 bases, J lost 5 bases, and 13 bases lay in between. Germline values: CDR1 WNHNN, CDR2 SYGVQD (reference sequence). CDR3 length: 15 amino acids. CDR3 sequence: CASSEGGAWTGELFF. CDR3 sequence (DNA): TGCGCCAGCAGTGAAGGGGGGGCTTGGACCGGGGAGCTGTTTTTT.

This chain uses TRBV4-2 with TRBJ1-2; D might be TRBD1 (5 bases). The CDR3 totals 12 residues. Germline loops: CDR1 LGHNA, CDR2 YNFKEQ. V lost 1 base to trimming and J lost 8 bases, with 8 bases between them. This CDR3 is CASSQAGYGYTF. The CDR3 DNA is TGTGCCAGCAGCCAAGCAGGGTACGGCTACACCTTC.

The sample holds one count of this clone. The chain uses TRBV6-6 and TRBJ2-7, with D possibly matching TRBD2 (6 bases). V was clipped by 9 bases and J by 2 bases, with 17 bases between them. The CDR3 sequence is 14 residues long. CDR1 is MNHNY and CDR2 is SVGAGI in the germline V gene (reference sequence). This chain's CDR3 is CASALAGTPYEQYF. In nucleotides, the CDR3 is TGTGCCAGTGCCCTAGCCGGGACTCCCTACGAGCAGTACTTC.

V and J are TRBV29-1 and TRBJ2-1; D is uncertain. Trimming left V 3 bases short and J 8 bases short, with 2 bases between. CDR1 SQVTM and CDR2 ANQGSEA come from the germline V gene. The CDR3 extends over 9 amino acids. CDR3 in amino acids: CSVEDEQFF. For the CDR3, the DNA is TGCAGCGTTGAGGATGAGCAGTTCTTC.

The CDR3 nucleotides read TGTGCCAGCAGTGACTCCACCTCCGGGGAGCTGTTTTTT. Its translation is CASSDSTSGELFF. The rearrangement links TRBV6-4 to TRBJ2-2; D remains ambiguous. The CDR3 totals 13 residues. Germline CDR1 is MRHNA and CDR2 is SNTAGT. The V end was cut by 0 bases, the J end by 6 bases, with 5 bases between.

The rearrangement links TRBV27 to TRBJ2-1; D is unclear. The CDR3 is 15 amino acids. Per the germline V gene, CDR1 is MNHEY and CDR2 is SMNVEV (reference sequence). Trimming shortened V by 0 bases and J by 6 bases, and 12 bases separated the two germline ends. CDR3 sequence: CASSLSQARLNEQFF. For the CDR3, the DNA is TGTGCCAGCAGTTTATCCCAGGCAAGGCTCAATGAGCAGTTCTTC.

The chain combines TRBV5-1 with TRBJ2-2; 7 positions match TRBD1. Germline V gene data show CDR1 as SGHRS and CDR2 as YFSETQ. V gave up 5 bases and J gave up 5 bases; unmatched junction bases: 6. The CDR3 runs to 14 residues. The CDR3 loop reads CASSQQGTTGELFF. CDR3 bases: TGCGCCAGCAGTCAACAGGGGACGACCGGGGAGCTGTTTTTT.

The chain joins TRBV9 to TRBJ1-1; D ambiguous. V lost 5 bases to trimming and J lost 5 bases, with 16 bases between them. Per the germline V gene, CDR1 is SGDLS and CDR2 is YYNGEE. This CDR3 comprises 14 residues. In nucleotides, the CDR3 is TGTGCCAGCAGTTTCACACTGTCCATAACTGAAGCTTTCTTT. Translating it yields CASSFTLSITEAFF. The variable domain in full, with the rest retrieved from reference TRBV9 and TRBJ1-1, is DSGVTQTPKHLITATGQRVTLRCSPRSGDLSVYWYQQSLDQGLQFLIQYYNGEERAKGNILERFSAQQFPDLHSELNLSSLELGDSALYFCASSFTLSITEAFFGQGTRLTVV.

The chain has TRBV5-4 and TRBJ2-1; TRBD2 matches at 11 bases. J gave up 0 bases and V 5 bases, and 7 bases lay outside the gene matches. The CDR3 contains 17 residues. Germline CDR1 is SGHNT and CDR2 is YYREEE (reference sequence). The CDR3 DNA is TGTGCCAGCAGACGGACTAGCGGGTCAAGCTCCTACAATGAGCAGTTCTTC. This gives the protein CASRRTSGSSSYNEQFF.

The chain has TRBV29-1 and TRBJ2-1, with TRBD1 matching over 7 bases. CDR3 length: 12 amino acids. J lost 8 bases, V lost 6 bases, and 7 bases had no gene match. CDR1 is SQVTM, CDR2 ANQGSEA, per germline. The CDR3 region has the DNA TGCAGCGTCGATCAGGGGGAATATGAGCAGTTCTTC. Protein: CSVDQGEYEQFF.

The chain has TRBV5-4 and TRBJ1-4; tentative D call: TRBD1 (6 bases). Between the trimmed V and J ends, which lost 4 bases and 8 bases, there was a span of 18 bases. The germline CDR1 and CDR2 sequences are SGHNT and YYREEE (reference sequence). The CDR3 runs to 15 residues. The CDR3 loop is CASSPGAGGKEKLFF. CDR3 DNA sequence: TGTGCCAGCAGCCCGGGGGCAGGAGGGAAGGAAAAACTGTTTTTT.

V and J are TRBV9 and TRBJ2-3, with D maybe TRBD1 (5 bases). Deletions cut 2 bases from V and 0 bases from J, with 7 bases between. The CDR3 runs to 14 residues. Germline V lookup: CDR1 SGDLS, CDR2 YYNGEE. The DNA for the CDR3 is TGTGCCAGCAGCGTCAGGGTGAGCACAGATACGCAGTATTTT. Protein: CASSVRVSTDTQYF.

V usage is TRBV6-5 and J usage is TRBJ1-4; 7 bases align to TRBD1. Trimming removed 6 bases from V and 4 bases from J; junction bases left unmatched: 5. CDR3 length equals 14 residues. The germline CDR1 and CDR2 sequences are MNHEY and SVGAGI. In nucleotides, the CDR3 is TGTGCCAGCAGCCGGGACAGACATAATGAAAAACTGTTTTTT. Amino acid sequence: CASSRDRHNEKLFF.

This clone came up once. The chain uses TRBV7-2 and TRBJ1-2; D is perhaps TRBD1 (6 bases). This CDR3 comprises 12 residues. V shed 5 bases and J shed 10 bases, with 14 bases lying between them. Germline CDR1 SGHTA, CDR2 FQGNSA. DNA of the CDR3: TGTGCCAGCAGCGTAACAGGGTGGGACTACACCTTC. Its translation is CASSVTGWDYTF.

V gene TRBV2 combines with J gene TRBJ2-7; D may be TRBD1 (6 bases). Between the trimmed V and J ends, which lost 4 bases and 6 bases, there was a span of 10 bases. The CDR3 loop spans 12 amino acids. Germline V lookup: CDR1 SNHLY, CDR2 FYNNEI. CDR3 nucleotides: TGTGCCAGCAGTGTACAGGGTCGCGAGCAGTACTTC. Translating it yields CASSVQGREQYF. The whole variable domain, filled in from reference TRBV2 and TRBJ2-7, reads EPEVTQTPSHQVTQMGQEVILRCVPISNHLYFYWYRQILGQKVEFLVSFYNNEISEKSEIFDDQFSVERPDGSNFTLKIRSTKLEDSAMYFCASSVQGREQYFGPGTRLTVT.

This clone was seen a handful of times. The J gene is TRBJ1-1, the V gene TRBV5-1; D is unresolved. V was trimmed by 0 bases and J by 5 bases, leaving 8 bases between them. CDR1 SGHRS and CDR2 YFSETQ come from the germline V gene. The CDR3 spans 13 residues. The CDR3 region is CASSLGERTEAFF. As DNA, the CDR3 is TGCGCCAGCAGCTTGGGGGAGAGGACTGAAGCTTTCTTT.

The J gene is TRBJ2-1, the V gene TRBV4-3; D is unresolved. The germline CDR1 and CDR2 sequences are LGHNA and YSLEER. The CDR3 contains 14 residues. Between the trimmed V and J ends, which lost 3 bases and 8 bases, there was a span of 14 bases. Here the CDR3 reads CASSQADLDDEQFF. The CDR3, as DNA: TGCGCCAGCAGCCAGGCCGACTTAGACGATGAGCAGTTCTTC.